This paragraph covers one T cell receptor (beta chain) sequence. This entry comes from a study of blood T cell repertoires in COVID-19. Germline V CDR1 and CDR2: MDHEN, SYDVKM. The CDR3 sequence is 16 residues long. V lost 5 bases and J lost 1; bases outside the gene matches: 8. Using immunoSEQ multiplex PCR, the repertoire was profiled, and TCRdb retains in-frame clones only, with some absent. There are approximately 120,000 clones in the sample; roughly 85% occur only once, and 15% to 20% lies in the top ten. The chain is built from TRBV28 and TRBJ2-3; 8 positions match TRBD2. This receptor was identified in a woman aged 55-69 years with acute or convalescent COVID-19. The material sequenced was peripheral blood. CDR3 protein: CASSPPAGGGTDTQYF. Written as DNA, the CDR3 is TGTGCCAGCAGTCCACCCGCGGGGGGCGGCACAGATACGCAGTATTTT.